This section outlines one TCR beta chain sequence together with its context. The data were obtained in a study of blood T cell repertoires in COVID-19. Study overall: The United States, Italy and Spain provided the acute and convalescent COVID-19 samples. T cells, B-cell-depleted T cells, or PBMCs provided the cDNA or gDNA that served as material.

Measured with immunoSEQ multiplex PCR; TCRdb has only the in-frame clones, and not every one. The table shows roughly 180,000 clones, with 86% occurring only once. This sequence was found in a man between 60 and 75 years old with acute or convalescent COVID-19. The material sequenced was peripheral blood.

The CDR3: CASSLGTTGANVLTF. The CDR3 bases are TGTGCCAGCAGCTTGGGGACAACTGGGGCCAACGTCCTGACTTTC. The chain carries TRBV5-4 and TRBJ2-6; weak D call: TRBD1 (5 bases). The CDR3 loop spans 15 amino acids. The V end was cut by 0 bases, the J end by 2 bases, with 6 bases between. Germline V gene sequence: CDR1 SGHNT, CDR2 YYREEE (reference sequence). Full variable domain (remainder filled in from reference TRBV5-4 and TRBJ2-6): ETGVTQSPTHLIKTRGQQVTLRCSSQSGHNTVSWYQQALGQGPQFIFQYYREEENGRGNFPPRFSGLQFPNYSSELNVNALELDDSALYLCASSLGTTGANVLTFGAGSRLTVL.